Below are 14 T cell receptor beta chains sequenced from a single sample in a study of T-cell reconstitution after alpha-beta-depleted transplantation in children. A TCRbeta library incorporating unique molecular identifiers was prepared. TCRdb reprocessed the PCR reads with MiXCR, giving one entry per CDR3 protein. Among about 58,000 distinct CDR3 sequences, about 40% were seen once, and the ten largest hold more than 95%. Sequencing was performed on PBMCs, mostly from graft donor cells, taken 360 days after TCRalphabeta/CD19-depleted stem cell transplant. The receptors were gathered from a male patient aged 5 to 17 who had a stem cell transplant for acute lymphoblastic leukemia, so the T cells may come from the graft donor.

This clonotype appeared a few times. The chain has TRBV12-3 or TRBV12-4 and TRBJ2-5, with 8 bases that match TRBD1. The CDR3 is 14 residues long. V was pared by 2 bases and J by 5 bases, with 4 bases of the junction left unmatched. This CDR3 is CASSLFQGAETQYF. The CDR3 DNA reads as TGTGCCAGCAGTTTATTTCAGGGGGCGGAGACCCAGTACTTC.

On this clonotype itself: The junction shows a germline mismatch at one end, possibly a read error. The rearrangement joins TRBV7-7 to TRBJ2-1; 7 nucleotides agree with TRBD2. The CDR3 sequence is 15 residues long. Germline V gene lookup returns CDR1 SSHAT and CDR2 FNYEAQ (reference sequence). CDR3 nucleotides: TGTGCTAGCAGCTTAGCGGCGGGAGTACCCAATGAGCAGTTCTTC. Translating gives CASSLAAGVPNEQFF.

This clonotype was seen only a few times. This sequence joins TRBV7-3 and TRBJ2-5; D possibly corresponds to TRBD2 (6 bases). V lost 0 bases and J 5 bases, leaving 13 bases between the germline ends. The CDR3 has 15 amino acids. Per germline, CDR1 SGHTA and CDR2 FQGTGA. The CDR3 sequence: CASSLTSDGSETQYF. For the CDR3, the DNA is TGTGCCAGCAGCTTAACTTCAGACGGGAGTGAGACCCAGTACTTC. The whole variable domain, remainder taken from reference TRBV7-3 and TRBJ2-5, is GAGVSQTPSNKVTEKGKYVELRCDPISGHTALYWYRQSLGQGPEFLIYFQGTGAADDSGLPNDRFFAVRPEGSVSTLKIQRTERGDSAVYLCASSLTSDGSETQYFGPGTRLLVL.

This clonotype was detected ten times or more. J is TRBJ2-3 and V is TRBV25-1; D is undetermined. Germline lookup yields CDR1 MGHDK and CDR2 SYGVNS. The CDR3 runs to 12 residues. V gave up 6 bases and J gave up 0 bases, with 4 bases separating them. CDR3 loop: CASRSSTDTQYF. In DNA, the CDR3 is TGTGCCAGCAGGAGTAGCACAGATACGCAGTATTTT.

This rearrangement joins TRBV12-3 or TRBV12-4 to TRBJ2-7, with 12 nucleotides matching TRBD2. With 4 bases clipped from V and 6 bases from J, the junction kept 7 bases outside the gene matches. This CDR3 spans 15 amino acids. The CDR3 loop is CASSSILAGGGEQYF. The CDR3, as DNA: TGTGCCAGCAGTTCCATACTAGCGGGGGGCGGCGAGCAGTACTTC.

This clonotype was picked up many times. This chain links TRBV6-5 with TRBJ1-6; D remains unclear. The CDR3 runs 16 residues. Germline lookup yields CDR1 MNHEY and CDR2 SVGAGI. Between the trimmed V and J ends, which lost 2 bases and 4 bases, there was a span of 12 bases. CDR3: CASSYAHKAYNSPLHF. Here the CDR3 DNA reads TGTGCCAGCAGTTACGCCCACAAAGCTTATAATTCACCCCTCCACTTT.

V and J are TRBV11-2 and TRBJ2-2; perhaps TRBD1 as D (5 bases). The CDR3 is made up of 14 amino acids. The V and J ends lost 0 bases and 5 bases respectively, with 7 bases between them. The germline V gene has CDR1 SGHAT and CDR2 FQNNGV. The CDR3 loop reads CASSLDRQTGELFF. The CDR3 DNA reads as TGTGCCAGCAGCTTAGATAGACAGACCGGGGAGCTGTTTTTT.

The chain employs TRBV7-2 and TRBJ1-5; tentative D call: TRBD1 (6 bases). V gave up 4 bases and J gave up 6 bases, with 10 bases separating them. CDR1 is SGHTA and CDR2 is FQGNSA in the germline V gene. The CDR3 length is 13 residues. CDR3 in DNA: TGTGCCAGCAGCTCTAGGGGGGGTCAGCCCCAGCATTTT. As protein: CASSSRGGQPQHF.

This chain joins TRBV12-3 or TRBV12-4 and TRBJ2-3; TRBD2 aligns across 7 bases. The CDR3 is 15 amino acids. The trim removed 5 bases at V and 1 base at J, leaving 6 bases unmatched. CDR3 nucleotides: TGTGCCAGCAGTCCCTGGGGGGGAGGCACAGATACGCAGTATTTT. Translating it yields CASSPWGGGTDTQYF.

J is TRBJ2-1 and V is TRBV12-3 or TRBV12-4; 7 bases match TRBD2. V dropped 1 base and J dropped 9; count of bases not matched to a gene: 6. The CDR3 is 14 amino acids. The CDR3 is CASSLGGGVGEQFF. In DNA, the CDR3 is TGTGCCAGCAGTTTAGGGGGAGGGGTTGGTGAGCAGTTCTTC.

The chain's CDR3 is CASSSGTGGNTDTQYF. The CDR3 DNA is TGTGCCAGCAGCTCCGGGACAGGGGGGAACACAGATACGCAGTATTTT. The chain employs TRBV7-3 and TRBJ2-3; 11 bases map to TRBD1. The CDR3 runs 16 residues. V gave up 4 bases and J gave up 2 bases; unmatched junction bases: 5. CDR1 is SGHTA and CDR2 is FQGTGA in the germline V gene.

The V gene is TRBV5-1, the J gene TRBJ2-1; 7 nucleotides line up with TRBD2. With V trimmed by 4 bases and J by 2 bases, 9 bases remained unmatched. CDR1 and CDR2 from the germline V gene are SGHRS and YFSETQ. This CDR3 spans 16 amino acids. In DNA, the CDR3 is TGCGCCAGCAGCCGGGAGGCGGGTTTTCCCTACAATGAGCAGTTCTTC. Amino acid sequence: CASSREAGFPYNEQFF.

The chain has TRBV28 and TRBJ2-3; 9 nucleotides match TRBD1. J lost 3 bases, V lost 4 bases, and 11 bases had no gene match. This CDR3 comprises 17 residues. From germline, CDR1 is MDHEN and CDR2 SYDVKM. CDR3 in amino acids: CASSWVVGGQGTDTQYF. Written as DNA, the CDR3 is TGTGCCAGCAGTTGGGTCGTTGGGGGACAGGGTACAGATACGCAGTATTTT.

This clonotype was observed at least ten times. The gene calls are TRBV7-6 and TRBJ2-7; no reliable D call. Per germline, CDR1 SGHVS and CDR2 FNYEAQ. V dropped 5 bases and J dropped 0 bases, with 5 bases sitting between them. The CDR3 consists of 12 residues. CDR3 coding DNA: TGTGCCAGCAGCCCCTCCTCCTACGAGCAGTACTTC. This codes for CASSPSSYEQYF.